A single sample is the source of the 30 T cell receptor beta chains below, sequenced in a study of blood T cell repertoires in COVID-19. TCRdb's table, derived via immunoSEQ multiplex PCR, lists solely in-frame clones and lacks some. The sample contains around 110,000 clones, over 75% of which appear only once. Sample: peripheral blood. These TCRs come from a human donor with active COVID-19. The donor label of this sample is uncertain.

This sequence joins TRBV19 and TRBJ2-1; D is unresolved. Germline V CDR1 and CDR2: LNHDA, SQIVND (reference sequence). V was pared by 7 bases and J by 0 bases, with 10 bases between. The CDR3 has 14 amino acids. CDR3 sequence: CASTRSSSYNEQFF. DNA of the CDR3: TGTGCCAGTACTCGGTCGAGCTCCTACAATGAGCAGTTCTTC.

V gene TRBV9 combines with J gene TRBJ2-7; 14 bases map to TRBD2. Unmatched junction bases numbered 2, after V lost 3 bases and J lost 6 bases. The CDR3 length is 14 residues. Looked up from germline, CDR1 is SGDLS and CDR2 is YYNGEE. The CDR3 loop reads CASSAGLAGAEQYF. The CDR3, as DNA: TGTGCCAGCAGCGCGGGACTAGCGGGGGCCGAGCAGTACTTC.

The genes are TRBV29-1 and TRBJ2-5; tentative D call: TRBD2 (5 bases). The germline CDR1 and CDR2 sequences are SQVTM and ANQGSEA. This CDR3 has 12 residues. Trimming removed 6 bases from V and 7 bases from J, with 15 bases in between. Here the CDR3 DNA reads TGCAGCGTAGAGGGTTCCGCACGGACCCAGTACTTC. Its translation is CSVEGSARTQYF.

The J gene is TRBJ2-3, the V gene TRBV15, with D tentatively TRBD2 (6 bases). V was pared by 3 bases and J by 3 bases, with 19 bases between. The germline V gene encodes CDR1 LNHNV and CDR2 YYDKDF (reference sequence). There are 17 residues in the CDR3. The CDR3: CATSSSLGLGTTDTQYF. CDR3 nucleotide sequence: TGTGCCACCAGCAGCAGCCTTGGTCTGGGGACTACAGATACGCAGTATTTT.

The rearrangement joins TRBV7-9 to TRBJ2-3, with TRBD2 identical over 11 bases. Per the germline V gene, CDR1 is SEHNR and CDR2 is FQNEAQ (reference sequence). After removal of 3 bases from V and 5 bases from J, the junction contained 10 bases not matched to a gene. The CDR3 consists of 17 residues. In DNA form, the CDR3 reads TGTGCCAGCAGCTTCGTATCAAAGACTAGCGGGAAAGATACGCAGTATTTT. Its protein product is CASSFVSKTSGKDTQYF.

This chain connects TRBV7-9 to TRBJ2-7; tentatively, D is TRBD1 (5 bases). The CDR3 loop spans 14 amino acids. V shed 1 base and J shed 3 bases, with 10 bases lying between them. Per the germline V gene, CDR1 is SEHNR and CDR2 is FQNEAQ (reference sequence). As DNA, the CDR3 is TGTGCCAGCAGCTTAGGGTCTCAGGGCTACGAGCAGTACTTC. Translated: CASSLGSQGYEQYF.

The chain recombines TRBV13 with TRBJ1-2; TRBD1 might be the D (6 bases). Trimming left V 5 bases short and J 8 bases short, with 21 bases between. CDR1 is PRHDT and CDR2 is FYEKMQ in the germline V gene (reference sequence). The CDR3 sequence is 15 residues long. The CDR3 reads CASSPSMGATGGYTF. CDR3 sequence (DNA): TGTGCCAGCAGCCCCTCGATGGGGGCGACGGGGGGCTACACCTTC.

This sequence joins TRBV5-1 and TRBJ1-1; D is possibly TRBD1 (5 bases). This CDR3 region has 12 residues. V was cut by 2 bases and J by 7 bases, with 9 bases left in between. Germline loops: CDR1 SGHRS, CDR2 YFSETQ. CDR3 loop: CASSFGAVEAFF. CDR3 nucleotide sequence: TGCGCCAGCAGCTTTGGGGCAGTTGAAGCTTTCTTT.

The chain recombines TRBV7-2 with TRBJ1-1; 8 bases line up with TRBD1. The V and J ends lost 4 bases and 11 bases, in that order; junction bases with no gene match: 6. Germline loops: CDR1 SGHTA, CDR2 FQGNSA. The CDR3 is made up of 12 amino acids. Here the CDR3 reads CASSSQGARAFF. CDR3 coding DNA: TGTGCCAGCAGCTCGCAGGGGGCGCGTGCTTTCTTT.

This chain joins TRBV2 and TRBJ1-5; 7 bases are a match to TRBD1. Germline trimming cut 6 bases from V and 4 bases from J; bases unmatched to any gene: 9. The V gene's germline CDR1 is SNHLY and CDR2 FYNNEI. The CDR3 spans 15 residues. CDR3 DNA: TGTGCCAGCAGGCTTTGGGACAGAACGAATCAGCCCCAGCATTTT. Translated: CASRLWDRTNQPQHF.

The rearrangement links TRBV28 to TRBJ2-7, with TRBD1 as a possible D gene (5 bases). The germline V gene encodes CDR1 MDHEN and CDR2 SYDVKM. Trimming stripped 4 bases from V and 0 bases from J, with 16 bases between. The length of the CDR3 is 16 residues. The CDR3 DNA reads as TGTGCCAGCAGTTCTCCATGGGGCCTAAGCTCCTACGAGCAGTACTTC. Translating it yields CASSSPWGLSSYEQYF.

The chain uses TRBV11-3 and TRBJ2-2, with TRBD1 matching over 12 bases. This CDR3 contains 15 residues. Germline V gene lookup returns CDR1 SGHNT and CDR2 YENEEA. V lost 5 bases to trimming and J lost 7 bases; unmatched junction nucleotides: 5. In nucleotides, the CDR3 is TGTGCCAGCAGCGCTGGGACAGGGGGCCACGGGGAGCTGTTTTTT. It specifies CASSAGTGGHGELFF.

The genes are TRBV10-3 and TRBJ1-6; maybe TRBD1 (6 bases). The CDR3 length is 12 residues. V lost 7 bases, J lost 7 bases, and 8 bases lay in between. The germline gives CDR1 ENHRY, CDR2 SYGVKD. For the CDR3, the DNA is TGTGCCATCAATGGACAGAATTCACCCCTCCACTTT. Translating it yields CAINGQNSPLHF.

V gene TRBV27 combines with J gene TRBJ1-2, with D unresolved. Deletions cut 0 bases from V and 1 base from J, with 12 bases between. The CDR3 totals 16 residues. Germline CDR1 and CDR2: MNHEY and SMNVEV (reference sequence). CDR3: CASSLSGLSLNYGYTF. DNA of the CDR3: TGTGCCAGCAGTTTATCTGGACTTTCCCTTAACTATGGCTACACCTTC.

The gene calls are TRBV5-4 and TRBJ2-5, with TRBD2 matching 8 bases. With 4 bases clipped from V and 7 bases from J, the junction kept 15 bases outside the gene matches. The germline V gene encodes CDR1 SGHNT and CDR2 YYREEE (reference sequence). This CDR3 has 16 residues. In DNA, the CDR3 is TGTGCCAGCAGCGCAGTCGCGGGGGGCCCGGGGTTGACCCAGTACTTC. Its protein is CASSAVAGGPGLTQYF.

The chain carries TRBV9 and TRBJ2-2; TRBD1 aligns across 7 bases. V gave up 4 bases and J gave up 1 base; unmatched junction bases: 7. Germline CDR1 and CDR2: SGDLS and YYNGEE. This CDR3 contains 16 residues. CDR3 nucleotides: TGTGCCAGCAGCCAACGGGACAGACTGAACACCGGGGAGCTGTTTTTT. Its translation: CASSQRDRLNTGELFF.

This clone was picked up one time. The chain is built from TRBV6-2 or TRBV6-3 and TRBJ2-7; D not certain. The CDR3 loop spans 11 amino acids. The V and J ends lost 5 bases and 7 bases respectively, with 9 bases between them. Germline assignment: CDR1 MNHEY and CDR2 SVGEGT. DNA for the CDR3: TGTGCCAGCAGTCCCTTGTTTGAGCAGTACTTC. It codes for CASSPLFEQYF.

As regards this clone: One end of the junction is discordant with germline, which a read error may explain. This chain joins TRBV2 and TRBJ1-1; 9 nucleotides match TRBD1. Germline CDR1 and CDR2: SNHLY and FYNNEI. The CDR3 has 17 amino acids. CDR3 sequence (DNA): TGTGCCAGCAGTCCAAGCCCCCTCGGACAGGGGAACTCTGAAGCTTTCTTT. This sequence encodes CASSPSPLGQGNSEAFF.

V usage is TRBV29-1 and J usage is TRBJ2-7; possibly TRBD1 for D (5 bases). The length of the CDR3 is 14 residues. Trimming removed 7 bases at V and 6 bases at J, with 22 bases between. The germline V gene has CDR1 SQVTM and CDR2 ANQGSEA. The CDR3 nucleotides are TGCAGCGCCAAGAGCCAGGGTTTGGCAGGCGAGCAGTACTTC. Translated, it gives CSAKSQGLAGEQYF.

The rearrangement uses TRBV19 and TRBJ1-2; the D is unclear. The CDR3 runs to 14 residues. The V gene's germline CDR1 is LNHDA and CDR2 SQIVND (reference sequence). The V end was cut by 7 bases, the J end by 7 bases, with 19 bases between. The CDR3 nucleotides are TGTGCCAGTACCCGAAGAGCGGCGGTAATTGGCTACACCTTC. It encodes CASTRRAAVIGYTF.

In its sample, this clone was seen once. This chain joins TRBV4-1 and TRBJ1-2; possibly TRBD1 for D (5 bases). Germline-derived CDR1 and CDR2 are MGHRA and YSYEKL. CDR3 length: 16 amino acids. The V gene lost 1 base and the J gene lost 3 bases, with 15 bases spanning the gap. The CDR3 DNA reads TGCGCCAGCAGCCAAGTTTCCAGGGCGTCCGACTATGGCTACACCTTC. It yields the protein CASSQVSRASDYGYTF.

V is TRBV7-2 and J is TRBJ2-7; a weak D match, TRBD2 (6 bases). The V gene lost 1 base and the J gene lost 0 bases, with 7 bases spanning the gap. Germline CDR1 is SGHTA and CDR2 is FQGNSA. The CDR3 is 14 amino acids. The CDR3 is CASSLGRGSYEQYF. The CDR3 nucleotides read TGTGCCAGCAGCTTAGGGCGGGGCTCCTACGAGCAGTACTTC.

The chain employs TRBV20-1 and TRBJ2-7; no firm D call. The V end was cut by 3 bases, the J end by 3 bases, with 9 bases between. Germline V gene lookup returns CDR1 DFQATT and CDR2 SNEGSKA (reference sequence). The CDR3 spans 12 residues. Written as DNA, the CDR3 is TGCAGTGCTAGTGGCGTAAGCTACGAGCAGTACTTC. Its protein is CSASGVSYEQYF.

The chain uses TRBV6-5 and TRBJ1-1; the match to TRBD1 covers 10 bases. CDR1 is MNHEY and CDR2 is SVGAGI in the germline V gene. J gave up 6 bases and V 0 bases, and 7 bases lay outside the gene matches. This CDR3 comprises 16 residues. As DNA, the CDR3 is TGTGCCAGCAGTTACTCCGGGACAGGGGAGGGTTCTGAAGCTTTCTTT. Translation gives CASSYSGTGEGSEAFF.

V is TRBV6-2 or TRBV6-3 and J is TRBJ2-1; 10 nucleotides align to TRBD2. The V and J ends lost 5 bases and 6 bases, in that order; junction bases with no gene match: 4. The V gene's germline CDR1 is MNHEY and CDR2 SVGEGT. The length of the CDR3 is 14 residues. The CDR3 here is CASSLAGASNEQFF. CDR3 nucleotides: TGTGCCAGCAGTCTAGCGGGGGCCAGCAATGAGCAGTTCTTC.

The J gene is TRBJ2-1, the V gene TRBV2; 11 nucleotides match TRBD2. J was trimmed by 6 bases and V by 9 bases; bases with no gene match: 10. The V gene's germline CDR1 is SNHLY and CDR2 FYNNEI. The CDR3 length is 15 residues. CDR3 DNA sequence: TGTGCCAGTGCCACCCTCGGGACTAGCGGCAATGAGCAGTTCTTC. This gives the protein CASATLGTSGNEQFF.

The CDR3 is CASSYLPGGALNYEQYF. The CDR3 coding sequence is TGTGCCAGCAGCTACCTTCCCGGGGGGGCCCTTAACTACGAGCAGTACTTC. This sequence joins TRBV28 and TRBJ2-7; TRBD2 matches 8 bases. The CDR3 contains 17 residues. Germline V lookup: CDR1 MDHEN, CDR2 SYDVKM. The V segment lost 6 bases and the J segment 3 bases; nucleotides outside the gene matches: 16.

The rearrangement joins TRBV19 to TRBJ1-1; D remains unclear. Germline CDR1 LNHDA, CDR2 SQIVND (reference sequence). V lost 6 bases to trimming and J lost 1 base, with 24 bases between them. The CDR3 loop spans 18 amino acids. DNA for the CDR3: TGTGCCAGTAGCCTCGACGAGGGAGGAAGAGTGACGAACACTGAAGCTTTCTTT. This sequence encodes CASSLDEGGRVTNTEAFF.

V and J are TRBV3-1 (or the pseudogene TRBV3-2) and TRBJ2-5; 7 nucleotides match TRBD2. CDR3 length: 14 amino acids. CDR1 and CDR2 (germline): LGHDT, YNNKEL (reference sequence). J was trimmed by 5 bases and V by 4 bases; bases with no gene match: 7. CDR3 coding DNA: TGTGCCAGCAGCCCACGGGTGGGGGGGGAGACCCAGTACTTC. Its protein is CASSPRVGGETQYF.

This clone is a singleton in its sample. CDR3 loop: CASSFRGGALGGYTF. The CDR3 DNA reads as TGTGCCAGCAGTTTCCGTGGCGGTGCTTTGGGTGGCTACACCTTC. The genes are TRBV27 and TRBJ1-2; D is unclear. The V gene lost 3 bases and the J gene lost 7 bases, with 18 bases spanning the gap. Germline CDR1 is MNHEY and CDR2 is SMNVEV (reference sequence). The CDR3 has 15 residues.